This TCR beta chain is drawn from a study of T cell responses to AZD1222 COVID-19 vaccine. The CDR3 has 13 residues. Trimming shortened V by 7 bases and J by 4 bases, and 13 bases separated the two germline ends. The germline V gene encodes CDR1 SNHLY and CDR2 FYNNEI. Produced via immunoSEQ multiplex PCR; TCRdb's table is partial and in-frame only. The sample lists about 160,000 clones; roughly 94% were seen once. The V call is TRBV2, the J call TRBJ1-2; unclear D gene. The sequencing here drew on peripheral blood, taken 28 days after the second AZD1222 dose. This receptor was obtained from an adult who received the AZD1222 COVID-19 vaccine. The CDR3 sequence: CASNPGLLYGYTF. The CDR3 bases are TGTGCCAGCAACCCGGGCCTGCTCTATGGCTACACCTTC.